A selection of T cell receptor beta chains follows, all from one sample in a study of CD4 T cells in relation to SARS-CoV-2 and coronaviruses. These receptors have no known antigen. Repertoires were generated with immunoSEQ multiplex PCR, while TCRdb's copy carries only in-frame clones and drops some. This table holds roughly 18,000 clones, about 72% found once. The specimen sequenced was CD4+ T cells from PBMCs, cultured in vitro. All receptors derive from a human donor in good health. The CDR3 runs from the conserved cysteine through the conserved F or W. The D gene is left open where the match is weak. For some rows the clone size is stated as once, few or many, or as a class when expanded; others skip it.

J: TRBJ2-7; D: .; V: TRBV7-2; length: 12; size: .; DNA: TGTGCCAGCAGCCTCGAGATCGGCGAGCAGTACTTC; CDR3: CASSLEIGEQYF
J: TRBJ2-5; D: .; V: TRBV6-5; length: 15; size: .; DNA: TGTGCCAGCAGCCTGTATAGGCAGGGCGGGGAGACCCAGTACTTC; CDR3: CASSLYRQGGETQYF
J: TRBJ2-3; D: .; V: TRBV7-2; length: 12; size: .; DNA: TGTGCCAGCAGCTTATACGGAGATACGCAGTATTTT; CDR3: CASSLYGDTQYF
J: TRBJ2-2; D: TRBD2; V: TRBV10-3; length: 13; size: few; DNA: TGTGCCATTGAGCGGGAGAGGGCCGGGGAGCTGTTTTTT; CDR3: CAIERERAGELFF
J: TRBJ1-1; D: .; V: TRBV12-3/TRBV12-4; length: 13; size: .; DNA: TGTGCCAGCAGTTTTGGGGGAGGCACTGAAGCTTTCTTT; CDR3: CASSFGGGTEAFF
J: TRBJ2-5; D: .; V: TRBV5-1; length: 11; size: .; DNA: TGCGCCAGCAGCTTGGAAGAGACCCAGTACTTC; CDR3: CASSLEETQYF
J: TRBJ1-1; D: TRBD1; V: TRBV10-3; length: 18; size: .; DNA: TGTGCCATCAGTGAGACACCGGGACAGGGGACTCGCTCGATTTCGGCTTTCTTT; CDR3: CAISETPGQGTRSISAFF
J: TRBJ2-5; D: .; V: TRBV19; length: 13; size: .; DNA: TGTGCCAGTAATGACCGGCCAAGAGAGACCCAGTACTTC; CDR3: CASNDRPRETQYF
J: TRBJ1-5; D: .; V: TRBV3-1/TRBV3-2; length: 14; size: .; DNA: TGTGCCAGCAGCCCTGGGACATTTAATCAGCCCCAGCATTTT; CDR3: CASSPGTFNQPQHF
J: TRBJ2-1; D: TRBD2; V: TRBV20-1; length: 14; size: .; DNA: TGCAGTGCTAGTCCTAGCGGGAGTTACAATGAGCAGTTCTTC; CDR3: CSASPSGSYNEQFF
J: TRBJ1-1; D: .; V: TRBV6-1; length: 14; size: few; DNA: TGTGCCAGCAGTGAGGGGTTGCGACAGGCGGAAGCTTTCTTT; CDR3: CASSEGLRQAEAFF
J: TRBJ2-2; D: TRBD2; V: TRBV7-9; length: 17; size: once; DNA: TGTGCCAGCAGCCCCGGTTTTAGCGGGAGAGCGTATAGGGAGCTGTTTTTT; CDR3: CASSPGFSGRAYRELFF
J: TRBJ1-3; D: .; V: TRBV2; length: 16; size: once; DNA: TGTGCCAGCAGTGAAAGGTTCCTGATTTCTGGAAACACCATATATTTT; CDR3: CASSERFLISGNTIYF
J: TRBJ1-1; D: .; V: TRBV4-2; length: 17; size: few; DNA: TGTGCCAGCAGCCAAGAGGTTGGGGGCACCTTTCACACTGAAGCTTTCTTT; CDR3: CASSQEVGGTFHTEAFF
J: TRBJ2-7; D: .; V: TRBV5-1; length: 14; size: .; DNA: TGCGCCAGCAGCCCACAGACACCATCCTACGAGCAGTACTTC; CDR3: CASSPQTPSYEQYF
J: TRBJ2-3; D: TRBD2; V: TRBV3-1/TRBV3-2; length: 16; size: .; DNA: TGTGCCAGCAGCCAACAACTAGCGGGAGGGTCCGATACGCAGTATTTT; CDR3: CASSQQLAGGSDTQYF
J: TRBJ2-7; D: .; V: TRBV10-2; length: 12; size: .; DNA: TGCGCCAGCAGTGACACAGGGCACGAGCAGTACTTC; CDR3: CASSDTGHEQYF
J: TRBJ2-5; D: TRBD2; V: TRBV27; length: 18; size: .; DNA: TGTGCCAGCAGTTCGGATAATATTGTGGTAGCGGGATGCGAGACCCAGTACTTC; CDR3: CASSSDNIVVAGCETQYF
J: TRBJ2-6; D: .; V: TRBV19; length: 16; size: .; DNA: TGTGCCAGTAGGCCCACCGGACAGTCAGGGGCCAACGTCCTGACTTTC; CDR3: CASRPTGQSGANVLTF
J: TRBJ2-1; D: TRBD1; V: TRBV5-1; length: 17; size: .; DNA: TGCGCCAGCAGCTTTATGGGAGTTCAGGGGGTTTACAATGAGCAGTTCTTC; CDR3: CASSFMGVQGVYNEQFF
J: TRBJ2-5; D: .; V: TRBV14; length: 14; size: large; DNA: TGTGCCAGCGGGCTCAGGGAGTGGGTAGAGACCCAGTACTTC; CDR3: CASGLREWVETQYF
J: TRBJ1-5; D: TRBD1; V: TRBV19; length: 16; size: once; DNA: TGTGCCAGTATCCTGTCGGGACAGGGGATCGGCCAGCCCCAGCATTTT; CDR3: CASILSGQGIGQPQHF
J: TRBJ1-5; D: TRBD1; V: TRBV18; length: 15; size: few; DNA: TGTGCCAGCTCACCGACAGGGGGCAAGGTTCAGCCCCAGCATTTT; CDR3: CASSPTGGKVQPQHF
J: TRBJ2-1; D: TRBD2; V: TRBV19; length: 15; size: .; DNA: TGTGCCAGTAGTATGGTCGGGAGGGCTCTGGGTGAGCAGTTCTTC; CDR3: CASSMVGRALGEQFF
J: TRBJ2-1; D: TRBD1; V: TRBV5-6; length: 15; size: few; DNA: TGTGCCAGCAGCCCGGACAGGAGCTCCTACAATGAGCAGTTCTTC; CDR3: CASSPDRSSYNEQFF
J: TRBJ2-1; D: TRBD2; V: TRBV3-1/TRBV3-2; length: 14; size: .; DNA: TGTGTCGGGCGGGAGCGCCACTACTACAATGAGCAGTTCTTC; CDR3: CVGRERHYYNEQFF
J: TRBJ2-5; D: TRBD2; V: TRBV5-1; length: 16; size: .; DNA: TGCGCCAGCAGTCAAACACTAGCGGGAGGGGTAGAGACCCAGTACTTC; CDR3: CASSQTLAGGVETQYF
J: TRBJ2-5; D: .; V: TRBV5-4; length: 14; size: .; DNA: TGTGCCAGCAGCTTTCTAAGCGCGGCTGAGACCCAGTACTTC; CDR3: CASSFLSAAETQYF
J: TRBJ2-7; D: .; V: TRBV27; length: 12; size: once; DNA: TGTGCCAGCCGAGGAGGGGGCTACGAGCAGTACTTC; CDR3: CASRGGGYEQYF
J: TRBJ2-3; D: .; V: TRBV5-1; length: 13; size: once; DNA: TGCGCCAGCAGCTTGACTAGCACAGATACGCAGTATTTT; CDR3: CASSLTSTDTQYF
J: TRBJ2-7; D: .; V: TRBV27; length: 14; size: once; DNA: TGTGCCAGCAGCCCCGATCGCCGGCCCGGGGAGCAGTACTTC; CDR3: CASSPDRRPGEQYF
J: TRBJ2-2; D: .; V: TRBV29-1; length: 12; size: .; DNA: TGCAGCGCCACCCCGAGAGCCGGGGAGCTGTTTTTT; CDR3: CSATPRAGELFF
J: TRBJ2-1; D: TRBD2; V: TRBV30; length: 14; size: .; DNA: TGTGCCTGGAGGATAGCGGGAGGGGCCGATGAGCAGTTCTTC; CDR3: CAWRIAGGADEQFF
J: TRBJ2-7; D: .; V: TRBV12-5; length: 14; size: .; DNA: TGTGCTAGTGGTTTGATGCCCCCCTCTGGATTGCAGTACTTC; CDR3: CASGLMPPSGLQYF